This T cell receptor (beta chain) was obtained from a study of cytotoxic CD8 clonotypes in ibrutinib-treated CLL. Turning to the study itself: Investigators reported some 25 partial and 2 complete responses; after median approximately 74 months, about 15 patients remained remitted and 12 progressed.

Germline assignment: CDR1 SSHAT and CDR2 FNYEAQ (reference sequence). This CDR3 has 14 amino acids. V gave up 5 bases and J gave up 9 bases; unmatched junction bases: 11. Assay used: immunoSEQ multiplex PCR; TCRdb lists only in-frame clones, some missing. Altogether some 25,000 clones are present, around 74% being singletons, with the ten largest covering 51%. The TCR originated in a human donor with chronic lymphocytic leukemia. The starting material was PBMCs, obtained at disease progression, from a patient treated with ibrutinib. V is TRBV7-7 and J is TRBJ1-2, with 8 bases lining up with TRBD1. CDR3 sequence (DNA): TGTGCCAGCAGCCCAAGGACAGGGAGAACGCGCTACACCTTC. It codes for CASSPRTGRTRYTF.